These 28 T cell receptor beta chains originate from one sample sequenced in a study of blood T cell repertoires in COVID-19. Libraries were prepared by immunoSEQ multiplex PCR; TCRdb keeps only in-frame clonotypes and omits some of them. The table lists some 88,000 clones, approximately 83% of them singletons, with 3.8% in the top ten. The sequencing sample was made of peripheral blood. These receptors were taken from a man aged 55 to 69 with acute or convalescent COVID-19.

This chain links TRBV29-1 with TRBJ1-2; weak D call: TRBD1 (6 bases). Germline lookup yields CDR1 SQVTM and CDR2 ANQGSEA. This CDR3 spans 15 amino acids. V lost 4 bases, J lost 0 bases, and 15 bases lay in between. CDR3: CSVVGDIRTNYGYTF. In DNA, the CDR3 is TGCAGCGTTGTAGGGGACATTCGTACTAACTATGGCTACACCTTC.

V gene TRBV15 combines with J gene TRBJ2-3; D possibly corresponds to TRBD2 (6 bases). From germline, CDR1 is LNHNV and CDR2 YYDKDF (reference sequence). The CDR3 contains 16 residues. V was clipped by 4 bases and J by 0 bases, with 14 bases between them. The CDR3 sequence is CATSTWDFPSTDTQYF. The CDR3 nucleotides are TGTGCCACCAGCACTTGGGACTTCCCTAGCACAGATACGCAGTATTTT.

The chain couples TRBV5-1 to TRBJ2-7; 12 bases agree with TRBD2. The CDR3 consists of 16 residues. Losses at the gene ends were 0 bases for V and 5 bases for J; bases not matched to a gene: 6. Germline lookup yields CDR1 SGHRS and CDR2 YFSETQ. CDR3 nucleotides: TGCGCCAGCAGCTTGGTAACTAGCGGGGGGCACAACGAGCAGTACTTC. Protein product: CASSLVTSGGHNEQYF.

V gene TRBV29-1 combines with J gene TRBJ2-3; D possibly corresponds to TRBD1 (7 bases). Germline V gene sequence: CDR1 SQVTM, CDR2 ANQGSEA. V was trimmed by 6 bases and J by 3 bases, leaving 10 bases between them. This CDR3 has 12 residues. For the CDR3, the DNA is TGCAGCGTGCGGGACAGTACAGATACGCAGTATTTT. It encodes CSVRDSTDTQYF.

V gene TRBV7-8 combines with J gene TRBJ2-5; 8 bases line up with TRBD2. Germline CDR1 SGHVS, CDR2 FQNEAQ. V lost 7 bases to trimming and J lost 6 bases; unmatched junction nucleotides: 10. This CDR3 comprises 14 residues. The CDR3 spells CASIPGGPGKTQYF. CDR3 bases: TGTGCCAGCATCCCGGGAGGGCCGGGAAAGACCCAGTACTTC.

This clone was detected once. The rearrangement joins TRBV7-3 to TRBJ2-3; D perhaps matches TRBD2 (6 bases). Trimming removed 2 bases at V and 3 bases at J, with 15 bases between. From germline, CDR1 is SGHTA and CDR2 FQGTGA. This CDR3 comprises 16 residues. CDR3 amino acids: CASSLRAGSGTDTQYF. The CDR3 DNA reads as TGTGCCAGCAGCTTACGGGCGGGGTCGGGGACAGATACGCAGTATTTT.

The chain has TRBV3-1 (or the pseudogene TRBV3-2) and TRBJ2-5; 13 nucleotides line up with TRBD2. Germline values: CDR1 LGHDT, CDR2 YNNKEL (reference sequence). The length of the CDR3 is 16 residues. Germline trimming cut 1 base from V and 5 bases from J; bases unmatched to any gene: 4. CDR3 loop: CASSQGLAGGQETQYF. The CDR3 coding sequence is TGTGCCAGCAGCCAAGGACTAGCGGGAGGACAGGAGACCCAGTACTTC.

The chain uses TRBV30 and TRBJ2-7, with D possibly being TRBD1 (6 bases). The CDR3 sequence is 11 residues long. Germline CDR1 is GTSNPN and CDR2 is SVGIG (reference sequence). The CDR3, as DNA: TGTGCACTACACAGGGCGTACGAGCAGTACTTC. Encoded protein: CALHRAYEQYF.

The V call is TRBV6-5, the J call TRBJ1-6; D gene ambiguous. The germline gives CDR1 MNHEY, CDR2 SVGAGI. The length of the CDR3 is 13 residues. Trimming took 8 bases from V and 4 from J, leaving 9 bases between them. The CDR3 region is CASGSLYNSPLHF. CDR3 DNA: TGTGCCAGCGGGAGTCTTTATAATTCACCCCTCCACTTT.

This chain joins TRBV5-4 and TRBJ1-5; D possibly corresponds to TRBD1 (5 bases). In germline, CDR1 is SGHNT, CDR2 YYREEE (reference sequence). The V and J ends lost 0 bases and 2 bases respectively, with 12 bases between them. This CDR3 has 16 amino acids. CDR3 coding DNA: TGTGCCAGCAGCTTGGGGGGGGGAAGCGGCAATCAGCCCCAGCATTTT. Encoded protein: CASSLGGGSGNQPQHF. Full variable domain (outside the CDR3, taken from reference TRBV5-4 and TRBJ1-5): ETGVTQSPTHLIKTRGQQVTLRCSSQSGHNTVSWYQQALGQGPQFIFQYYREEENGRGNFPPRFSGLQFPNYSSELNVNALELDDSALYLCASSLGGGSGNQPQHFGDGTRLSIL.

This chain links TRBV9 with TRBJ1-6; D is perhaps TRBD1 (6 bases). Germline V gene data show CDR1 as SGDLS and CDR2 as YYNGEE. This CDR3 is 14 amino acids long. The ends were cut back, 3 bases at V and 8 bases at J, with 12 bases in the middle. The CDR3 sequence: CASSAGTFYSPLHF. The CDR3 DNA is TGTGCCAGCAGCGCCGGGACATTTTATTCACCCCTCCACTTT.

The rearrangement uses TRBV2 and TRBJ2-1, with TRBD1 matching over 8 bases. CDR3 length equals 16 residues. Germline V gene lookup returns CDR1 SNHLY and CDR2 FYNNEI. With 1 base clipped from V and 7 bases from J, the junction kept 9 bases outside the gene matches. CDR3 in amino acids: CASSEVTGGRRNEQFF. CDR3 bases: TGTGCCAGCAGTGAAGTTACAGGGGGTCGGCGAAATGAGCAGTTCTTC.

The V and J genes are TRBV7-2 and TRBJ2-7; maybe TRBD1 (6 bases). Germline CDR1 and CDR2: SGHTA and FQGNSA. CDR3 length: 15 amino acids. V was shortened by 2 bases and J by 1 base, with 12 bases between the two germline ends. The CDR3 sequence is CASSLRSGVSYEQYF. DNA of the CDR3: TGTGCCAGCAGCTTAAGGTCAGGGGTTTCCTACGAGCAGTACTTC.

This rearrangement joins TRBV24-1 to TRBJ1-5, with a weak D call TRBD1 (5 bases). The V gene lost 2 bases and the J gene lost 4 bases, with 14 bases spanning the gap. The CDR3 spans 16 residues. Germline CDR1 reads KGHDR; CDR2 reads SFDVKD. The CDR3 bases are TGTGCCACCAGTGATTCAGGGCAAGTAAGGAATCAGCCCCAGCATTTT. Its protein is CATSDSGQVRNQPQHF.

This chain joins TRBV7-9 and TRBJ1-2; TRBD1 is a possible D gene (6 bases). This CDR3 comprises 13 residues. V lost 1 base, J lost 7 bases, and 10 bases lay in between. From germline, CDR1 is SEHNR and CDR2 FQNEAQ (reference sequence). The CDR3 region has the DNA TGTGCCAGCAGCTTAGGGTCAGGGGCTGGCTACACCTTC. As protein: CASSLGSGAGYTF.

J is TRBJ1-1 and V is TRBV2; weak D call: TRBD1 (6 bases). Looked up from germline, CDR1 is SNHLY and CDR2 is FYNNEI. This CDR3 contains 16 residues. Between the trimmed V and J ends, which lost 0 bases and 4 bases, there was a span of 15 bases. CDR3 protein: CASSEAGAYRGTEAFF. The CDR3 DNA sequence: TGTGCCAGCAGTGAAGCGGGGGCATATCGGGGCACTGAAGCTTTCTTT.

The V call is TRBV11-3, the J call TRBJ2-2; D possibly corresponds to TRBD1 (6 bases). The germline gives CDR1 SGHNT, CDR2 YENEEA. This CDR3 spans 15 amino acids. With 5 bases removed from V and 4 bases from J, the gap between germline ends came to 14 bases. The DNA for the CDR3 is TGTGCCAGCAGCAGGGGACACGCCACCACCGGGGAGCTGTTTTTT. Translation: CASSRGHATTGELFF. Complete variable domain (other parts from reference TRBV11-3 and TRBJ2-2): EAGVVQSPRYKIIEKKQPVAFWCNPISGHNTLYWYLQNLGQGPELLIRYENEEAVDDSQLPKDRFSAERLKGVDSTLKIQPAELGDSAVYLCASSRGHATTGELFFGEGSRLTVL.

The rearrangement uses TRBV18 and TRBJ1-4, with D perhaps matching TRBD1 (6 bases). This CDR3 is 14 amino acids long. Trimming took 1 base from V and 6 from J, leaving 9 bases between them. Looked up from germline, CDR1 is KGHSH and CDR2 is LQKENI. In DNA form, the CDR3 reads TGTGCCAGCTCACCACGGGGGCGGTATGAAAAACTGTTTTTT. This codes for CASSPRGRYEKLFF.

CDR3 in amino acids: CASSWPATNEKLFF. For the CDR3, the DNA is TGTGCCAGTAGTTGGCCTGCAACTAATGAAAAACTGTTTTTT. The chain combines TRBV19 with TRBJ1-4; D uncertain. This CDR3 is built from 14 residues. Germline V gene lookup returns CDR1 LNHDA and CDR2 SQIVND (reference sequence). V dropped 5 bases and J dropped 0 bases, with 7 bases sitting between them.

The V call is TRBV5-5, the J call TRBJ2-3; maybe TRBD2 (6 bases). The CDR3 has 15 amino acids. Germline values: CDR1 SGHKS, CDR2 YYEKEE (reference sequence). Trimming pared 1 base from V and 4 bases from J, leaving 13 bases between. The CDR3 sequence: CASSLRASSADTQYF. The CDR3 DNA is TGTGCCAGCAGCTTGAGGGCTTCTAGCGCAGATACGCAGTATTTT.

V and J are TRBV6-6 and TRBJ1-5; 8 bases are a match to TRBD1. The germline CDR1 and CDR2 sequences are MNHNY and SVGAGI (reference sequence). The CDR3 loop spans 13 amino acids. J gave up 7 bases and V 5 bases, and 4 bases lay outside the gene matches. The CDR3 region has the DNA TGTGCCAGCAGTATGGACAGGGACCAGCCCCAGCATTTT. Its protein is CASSMDRDQPQHF.

The rearrangement links TRBV6-4 to TRBJ2-3; 8 nucleotides agree with TRBD1. Germline V gives CDR1 MRHNA, CDR2 SNTAGT. The junction had 4 bases not matched to a gene; V was cut back by 5 bases and J by 6 bases. This CDR3 spans 13 amino acids. CDR3 nucleotide sequence: TGTGCCAGCAGTTCTGACAGGGGTGATACGCAGTATTTT. Translating gives CASSSDRGDTQYF.

This chain uses TRBV7-9 with TRBJ1-1; 7 bases agree with TRBD1. J was trimmed by 7 bases and V by 4 bases; bases with no gene match: 6. CDR1 is SEHNR, CDR2 FQNEAQ, per germline (reference sequence). The CDR3 is 13 residues long. In DNA form, the CDR3 reads TGTGCCAGCAGCTGGGGGACAGATGATGAAGCTTTCTTT. Residues: CASSWGTDDEAFF. The full variable domain, with the rest looked up from reference TRBV7-9 and TRBJ1-1, is DTGVSQNPRHKITKRGQNVTFRCDPISEHNRLYWYRQTLGQGPEFLTYFQNEAQLEKSRLLSDRFSAERPKGSFSTLEIQRTEQGDSAMYLCASSWGTDDEAFFGQGTRLTVV.

This clone showed up just a few times. The V gene is TRBV7-9, the J gene TRBJ2-2; D may be TRBD2 (5 bases). With 0 bases removed from V and 5 bases from J, the gap between germline ends came to 10 bases. The length of the CDR3 is 15 residues. Germline V CDR1 and CDR2: SEHNR, FQNEAQ (reference sequence). DNA of the CDR3: TGTGCCAGCAGCTTAGCGACTAAAAGGACCGGGGAGCTGTTTTTT. This gives the protein CASSLATKRTGELFF. The full variable domain, in which reference TRBV7-9 and TRBJ2-2 provide the parts outside the CDR3, is DTGVSQNPRHKITKRGQNVTFRCDPISEHNRLYWYRQTLGQGPEFLTYFQNEAQLEKSRLLSDRFSAERPKGSFSTLEIQRTEQGDSAMYLCASSLATKRTGELFFGEGSRLTVL.

The count of this clone is one. The chain links TRBV19 to TRBJ2-3; TRBD2 agrees at 7 bases. In germline, CDR1 is LNHDA, CDR2 SQIVND (reference sequence). Germline trimming cut 4 bases from V and 4 bases from J; bases unmatched to any gene: 11. This CDR3 region has 16 residues. CDR3 bases: TGTGCCAGTAGTACAACCACACGGGGAGGGGCAGATACGCAGTATTTT. This encodes CASSTTTRGGADTQYF.

The sample holds a few counts of this clone. This chain links TRBV6-5 with TRBJ1-2; D possibly corresponds to TRBD1 (6 bases). The ends were cut back, 5 bases at V and 2 bases at J, with 15 bases in the middle. Germline loops: CDR1 MNHEY, CDR2 SVGAGI. The CDR3 runs 15 residues. CDR3 sequence: CASSPTQGTNYGYTF. The CDR3, as DNA: TGTGCCAGCAGTCCTACACAGGGTACCAACTATGGCTACACCTTC.

The rearrangement links TRBV11-3 to TRBJ2-7; D possibly corresponds to TRBD2 (5 bases). This CDR3 region has 15 residues. Between the trimmed V and J ends, which lost 2 bases and 1 base, there was a span of 12 bases. The germline CDR1 and CDR2 sequences are SGHNT and YENEEA. CDR3 loop: CASSLRASISYEQYF. CDR3 nucleotides: TGTGCCAGCAGCTTACGGGCTAGCATTTCCTACGAGCAGTACTTC. The whole variable domain, remainder taken from reference TRBV11-3 and TRBJ2-7, is EAGVVQSPRYKIIEKKQPVAFWCNPISGHNTLYWYLQNLGQGPELLIRYENEEAVDDSQLPKDRFSAERLKGVDSTLKIQPAELGDSAVYLCASSLRASISYEQYFGPGTRLTVT.

CDR3 sequence: CASRRPGTGVNEQYF. The DNA of the CDR3 is TGTGCCAGCAGAAGACCCGGGACAGGGGTCAACGAGCAGTACTTC. The chain employs TRBV7-2 and TRBJ2-7; TRBD1 aligns across 10 bases. The ends lost 6 bases at V and 5 bases at J; junction bases unmatched: 10. This CDR3 region has 15 residues. Germline loops: CDR1 SGHTA, CDR2 FQGNSA. Together with reference TRBV7-2 and TRBJ2-7, the CDR3 gives the full variable domain: GAGVSQSPSNKVTEKGKDVELRCDPISGHTALYWYRQSLGQGLEFLIYFQGNSAPDKSGLPSDRFSAERTGGSVSTLTIQRTQQEDSAVYLCASRRPGTGVNEQYFGPGTRLTVT.